The clone carrying this T cell receptor (beta chain) was seen just once. This CDR3 is 17 amino acids long. With 4 bases removed from V and 1 base from J, the gap between germline ends came to 20 bases. In germline, CDR1 is SGHNT, CDR2 YYREEE (reference sequence). This sample was included in a study of control samples from healthy donors and cancer patients. Sequenced by immunoSEQ multiplex PCR; TCRdb stores in-frame clones only, minus some. Among under 30,000 clones listed, over 75% were seen once. Sequencing was carried out using PBMCs. The clonotype originates from a woman aged 55 to 70 with head and neck cancer. This sequence joins TRBV5-4 and TRBJ1-1; no clear D gene. CDR3 DNA: TGTGCCAGCAGCACGAAGGAGACGGGAATCCGGAACACTGAAGCTTTCTTT. This translates into CASSTKETGIRNTEAFF.